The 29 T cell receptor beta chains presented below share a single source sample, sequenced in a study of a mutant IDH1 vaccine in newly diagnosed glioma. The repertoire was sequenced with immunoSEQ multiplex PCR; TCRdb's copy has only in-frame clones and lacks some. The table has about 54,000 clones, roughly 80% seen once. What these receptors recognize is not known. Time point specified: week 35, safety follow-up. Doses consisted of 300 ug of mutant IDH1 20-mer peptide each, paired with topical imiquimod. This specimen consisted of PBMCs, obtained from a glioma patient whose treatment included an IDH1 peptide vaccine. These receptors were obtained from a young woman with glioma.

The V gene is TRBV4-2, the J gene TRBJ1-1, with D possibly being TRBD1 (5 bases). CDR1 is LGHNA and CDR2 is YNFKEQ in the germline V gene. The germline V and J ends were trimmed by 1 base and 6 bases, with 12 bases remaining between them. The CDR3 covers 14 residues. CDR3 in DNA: TGTGCCAGCAGCCAAGGGGGCGGAGGGGCTGAAGCTTTCTTT. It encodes CASSQGGGGAEAFF.

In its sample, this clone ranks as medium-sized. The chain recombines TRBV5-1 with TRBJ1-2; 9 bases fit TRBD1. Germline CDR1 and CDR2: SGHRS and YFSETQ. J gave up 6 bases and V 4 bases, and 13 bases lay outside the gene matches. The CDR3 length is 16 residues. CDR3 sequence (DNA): TGCGCCAGCAGCCCTCGACCGGGACAGGGAATAGATGGCTACACCTTC. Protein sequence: CASSPRPGQGIDGYTF. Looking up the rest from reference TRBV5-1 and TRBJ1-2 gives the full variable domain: KAGVTQTPRYLIKTRGQQVTLSCSPISGHRSVSWYQQTPGQGLQFLFEYFSETQRNKGNFPGRFSGRQFSNSRSEMNVSTLELGDSALYLCASSPRPGQGIDGYTFGSGTRLTVV.

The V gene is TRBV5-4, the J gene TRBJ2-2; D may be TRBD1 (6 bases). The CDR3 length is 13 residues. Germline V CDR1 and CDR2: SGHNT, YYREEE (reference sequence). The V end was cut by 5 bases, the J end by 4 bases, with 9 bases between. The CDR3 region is CASSRGGTGELFF. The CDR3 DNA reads TGTGCCAGCAGTCGAGGGGGCACCGGGGAGCTGTTTTTT. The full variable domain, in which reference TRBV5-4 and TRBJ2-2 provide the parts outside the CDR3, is ETGVTQSPTHLIKTRGQQVTLRCSSQSGHNTVSWYQQALGQGPQFIFQYYREEENGRGNFPPRFSGLQFPNYSSELNVNALELDDSALYLCASSRGGTGELFFGEGSRLTVL.

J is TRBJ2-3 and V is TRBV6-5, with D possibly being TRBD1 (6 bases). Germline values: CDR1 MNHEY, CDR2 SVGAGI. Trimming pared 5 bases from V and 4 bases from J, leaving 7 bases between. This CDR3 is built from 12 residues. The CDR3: CASSRQADTQYF. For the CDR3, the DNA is TGTGCCAGCAGTCGACAGGCAGATACGCAGTATTTT.

The CDR3 coding sequence is TGTGCCAGCAGCGAGGGGGTGGGAACGAGCTCCTACGAGCAGTACTTC. This encodes CASSEGVGTSSYEQYF. V and J are TRBV11-3 and TRBJ2-7; weak D call: TRBD1 (6 bases). Germline lookup yields CDR1 SGHNT and CDR2 YENEEA. CDR3 length equals 16 residues. V lost 5 bases, J lost 0 bases, and 17 bases lay in between. Full variable domain (rest looked up from reference TRBV11-3 and TRBJ2-7): EAGVVQSPRYKIIEKKQPVAFWCNPISGHNTLYWYLQNLGQGPELLIRYENEEAVDDSQLPKDRFSAERLKGVDSTLKIQPAELGDSAVYLCASSEGVGTSSYEQYFGPGTRLTVT.

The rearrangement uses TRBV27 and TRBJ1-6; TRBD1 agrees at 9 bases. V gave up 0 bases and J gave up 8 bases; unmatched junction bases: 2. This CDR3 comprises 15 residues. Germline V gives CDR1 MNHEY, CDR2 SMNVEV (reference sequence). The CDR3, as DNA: TGTGCCAGCAGTTTATCACAGGGGGCGCATTCACCCCTCCACTTT. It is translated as CASSLSQGAHSPLHF.

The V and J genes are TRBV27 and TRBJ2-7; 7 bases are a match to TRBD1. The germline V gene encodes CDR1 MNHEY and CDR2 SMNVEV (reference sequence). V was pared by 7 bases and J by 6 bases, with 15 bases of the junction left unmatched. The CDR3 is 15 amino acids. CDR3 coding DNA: TGTGCCAGCAATACAGGGGAACGGCCCGGGCGCGAGCAGTACTTC. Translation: CASNTGERPGREQYF.

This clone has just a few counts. The DNA of the CDR3 is TGTGCCAGCTCCCTCAGGGGTGGGAACACTGAAGCTTTCTTT. Its protein product is CASSLRGGNTEAFF. The chain joins TRBV11-1 to TRBJ1-1, with D perhaps TRBD1 (6 bases). The V gene's germline CDR1 is SGHAT and CDR2 FQDESV (reference sequence). V gave up 8 bases and J gave up 1 base, with 14 bases separating them. The CDR3 extends over 14 amino acids.

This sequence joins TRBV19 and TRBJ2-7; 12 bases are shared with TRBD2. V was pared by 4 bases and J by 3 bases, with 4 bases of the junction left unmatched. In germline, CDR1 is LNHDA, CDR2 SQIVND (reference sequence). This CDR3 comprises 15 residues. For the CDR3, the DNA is TGTGCCAGTAGTACCCTAGCGGGGGGGATCTACGAGCAGTACTTC. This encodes CASSTLAGGIYEQYF.

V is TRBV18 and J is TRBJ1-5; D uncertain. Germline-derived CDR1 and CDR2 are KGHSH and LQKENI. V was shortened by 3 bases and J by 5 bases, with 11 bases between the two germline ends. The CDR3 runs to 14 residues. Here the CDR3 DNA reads TGTGCCAGCTCACCCCAGGTGCGGGATCAGCCCCAGCATTTT. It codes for CASSPQVRDQPQHF. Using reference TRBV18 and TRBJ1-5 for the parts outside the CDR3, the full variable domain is NAGVMQNPRHLVRRRGQEARLRCSPMKGHSHVYWYRQLPEEGLKFMVYLQKENIIDESGMPKERFSAEFPKEGPSILRIQQVVRGDSAAYFCASSPQVRDQPQHFGDGTRLSIL.

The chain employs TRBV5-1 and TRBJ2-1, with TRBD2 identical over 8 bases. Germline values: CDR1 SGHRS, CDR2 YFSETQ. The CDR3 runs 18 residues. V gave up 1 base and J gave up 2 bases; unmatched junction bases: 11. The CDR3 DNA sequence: TGCGCCAGCAGCTTGAGTCGAATTAGCGGGGTCACCTACAATGAGCAGTTCTTC. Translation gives CASSLSRISGVTYNEQFF.

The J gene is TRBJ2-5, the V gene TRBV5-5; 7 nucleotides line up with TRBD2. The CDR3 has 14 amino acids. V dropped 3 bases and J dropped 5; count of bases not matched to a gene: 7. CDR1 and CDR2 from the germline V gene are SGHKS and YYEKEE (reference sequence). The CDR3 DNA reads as TGTGCCAGCAGCTGGGAGGGGCGCAAGGAGACCCAGTACTTC. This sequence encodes CASSWEGRKETQYF.

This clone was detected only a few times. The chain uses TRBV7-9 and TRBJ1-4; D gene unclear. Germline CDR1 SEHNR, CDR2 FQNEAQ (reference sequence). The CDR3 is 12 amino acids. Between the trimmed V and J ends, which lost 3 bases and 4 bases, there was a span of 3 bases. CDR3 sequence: CASSFINEKLFF. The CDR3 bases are TGTGCCAGCAGCTTCATTAATGAAAAACTGTTTTTT.

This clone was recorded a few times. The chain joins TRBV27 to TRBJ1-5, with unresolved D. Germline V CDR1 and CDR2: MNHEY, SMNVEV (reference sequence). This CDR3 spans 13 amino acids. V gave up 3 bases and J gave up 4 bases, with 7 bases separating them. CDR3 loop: CASSLVSNQPQHF. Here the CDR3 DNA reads TGTGCCAGCAGTTTGGTTTCTAATCAGCCCCAGCATTTT.

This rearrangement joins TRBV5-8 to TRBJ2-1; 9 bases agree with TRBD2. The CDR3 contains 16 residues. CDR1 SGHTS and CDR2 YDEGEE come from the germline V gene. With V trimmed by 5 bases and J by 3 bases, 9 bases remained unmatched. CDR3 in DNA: TGTGCCAGCAGACTTTATGGCGGGGGGGGCTACAATGAGCAGTTCTTC. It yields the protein CASRLYGGGGYNEQFF.

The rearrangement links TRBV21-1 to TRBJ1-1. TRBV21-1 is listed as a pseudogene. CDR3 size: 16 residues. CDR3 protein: CASSKVPAPHNAEAFF. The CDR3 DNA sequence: TGTGCCAGCAGCAAAGTCCCGGCCCCGCACAACGCTGAAGCTTTCTTT.

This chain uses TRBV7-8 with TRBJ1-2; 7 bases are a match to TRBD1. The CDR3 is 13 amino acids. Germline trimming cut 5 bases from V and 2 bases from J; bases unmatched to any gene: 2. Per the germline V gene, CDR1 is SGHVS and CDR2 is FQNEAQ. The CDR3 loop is CASSTQGNYGYTF. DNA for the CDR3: TGTGCCAGCAGCACACAGGGGAACTATGGCTACACCTTC.

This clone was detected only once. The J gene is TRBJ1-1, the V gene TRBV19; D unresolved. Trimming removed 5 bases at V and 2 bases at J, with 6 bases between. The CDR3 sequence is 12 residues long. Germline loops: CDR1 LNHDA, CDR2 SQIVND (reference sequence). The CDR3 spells CASSPVNTEAFF. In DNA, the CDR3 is TGTGCCAGTAGTCCGGTAAACACTGAAGCTTTCTTT.

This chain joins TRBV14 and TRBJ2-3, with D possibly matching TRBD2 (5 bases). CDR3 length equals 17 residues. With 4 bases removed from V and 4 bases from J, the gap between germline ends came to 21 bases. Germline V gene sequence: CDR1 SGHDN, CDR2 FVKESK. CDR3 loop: CASSPRTPGLLADTQYF. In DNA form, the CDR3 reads TGTGCCAGCAGCCCACGGACTCCAGGCCTCCTCGCAGATACGCAGTATTTT.

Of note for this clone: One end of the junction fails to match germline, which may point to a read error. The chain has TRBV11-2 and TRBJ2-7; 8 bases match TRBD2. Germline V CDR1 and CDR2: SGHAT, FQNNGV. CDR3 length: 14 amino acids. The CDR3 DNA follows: TGTGCCAGCAGTTTAGTAGCGGGGTGGGAAGAGCAGTACTTC. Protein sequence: CASSLVAGWEEQYF.

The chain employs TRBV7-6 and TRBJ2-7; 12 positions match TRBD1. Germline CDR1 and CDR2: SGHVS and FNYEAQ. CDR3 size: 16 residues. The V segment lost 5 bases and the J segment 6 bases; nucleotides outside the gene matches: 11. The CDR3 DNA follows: TGTGCCAGCAGCACCCAGGGACAGGGGGCCCGGGGCGAGCAGTACTTC. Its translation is CASSTQGQGARGEQYF.

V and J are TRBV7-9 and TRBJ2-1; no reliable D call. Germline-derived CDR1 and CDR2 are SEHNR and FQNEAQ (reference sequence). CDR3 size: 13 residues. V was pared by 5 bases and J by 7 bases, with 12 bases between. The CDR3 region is CASSLKGPNEQFF. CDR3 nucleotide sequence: TGTGCCAGCAGCCTCAAGGGTCCGAATGAGCAGTTCTTC.

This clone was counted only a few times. In nucleotides, the CDR3 is TGCAGCGTTGGAGAGGCCAACACCGGGGAGCTGTTTTTT. Translation gives CSVGEANTGELFF. V usage is TRBV29-1 and J usage is TRBJ2-2; D gene uncertain. CDR1 is SQVTM and CDR2 is ANQGSEA in the germline V gene. CDR3 length: 13 amino acids. V gave up 4 bases and J gave up 2 bases, with 8 bases separating them.

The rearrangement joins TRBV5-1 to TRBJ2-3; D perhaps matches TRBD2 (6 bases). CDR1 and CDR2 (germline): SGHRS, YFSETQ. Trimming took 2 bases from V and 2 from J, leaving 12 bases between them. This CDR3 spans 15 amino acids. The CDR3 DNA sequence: TGCGCCAGCAGCTTCCGGGGGAGATTCACAGATACGCAGTATTTT. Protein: CASSFRGRFTDTQYF. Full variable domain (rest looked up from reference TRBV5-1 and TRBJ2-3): KAGVTQTPRYLIKTRGQQVTLSCSPISGHRSVSWYQQTPGQGLQFLFEYFSETQRNKGNFPGRFSGRQFSNSRSEMNVSTLELGDSALYLCASSFRGRFTDTQYFGPGTRLTVL.

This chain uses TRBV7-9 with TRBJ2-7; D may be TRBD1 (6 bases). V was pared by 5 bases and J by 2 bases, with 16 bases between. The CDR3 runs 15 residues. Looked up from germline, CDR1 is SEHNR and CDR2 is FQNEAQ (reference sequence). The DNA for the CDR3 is TGTGCCAGCAGCCCCCCAGGGGCTTTACCCTACGAGCAGTACTTC. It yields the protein CASSPPGALPYEQYF. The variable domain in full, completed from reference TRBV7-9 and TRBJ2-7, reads DTGVSQNPRHKITKRGQNVTFRCDPISEHNRLYWYRQTLGQGPEFLTYFQNEAQLEKSRLLSDRFSAERPKGSFSTLEIQRTEQGDSAMYLCASSPPGALPYEQYFGPGTRLTVT.

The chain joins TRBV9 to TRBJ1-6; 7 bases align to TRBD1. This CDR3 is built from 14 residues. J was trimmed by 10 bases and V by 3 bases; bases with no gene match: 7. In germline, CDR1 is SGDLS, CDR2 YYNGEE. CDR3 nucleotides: TGTGCCAGCAGCGGGACAGGCGGAATATCACCCCTCCACTTT. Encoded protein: CASSGTGGISPLHF.

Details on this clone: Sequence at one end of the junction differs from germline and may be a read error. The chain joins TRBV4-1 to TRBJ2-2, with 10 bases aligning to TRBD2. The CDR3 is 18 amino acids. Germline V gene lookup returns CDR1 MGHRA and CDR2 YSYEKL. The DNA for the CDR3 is TGCGCCAGCAGACAAGCCAGCGGGAGGGCCGCGAACACCGGGGAGCTGTTTTTT. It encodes CASRQASGRAANTGELFF.

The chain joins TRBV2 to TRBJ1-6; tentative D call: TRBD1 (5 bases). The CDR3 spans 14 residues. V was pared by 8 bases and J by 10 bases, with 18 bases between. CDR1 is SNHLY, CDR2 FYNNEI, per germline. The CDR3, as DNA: TGTGCCAGCTGTCGTCTAGGGGAAGGATCACCCCTCCACTTT. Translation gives CASCRLGEGSPLHF.

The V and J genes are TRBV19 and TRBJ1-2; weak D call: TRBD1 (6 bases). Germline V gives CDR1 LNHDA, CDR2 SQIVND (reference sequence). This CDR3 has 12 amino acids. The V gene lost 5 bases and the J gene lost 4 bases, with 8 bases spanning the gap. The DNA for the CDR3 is TGTGCCAGTAGTTCGGACAGCTATGGCTACACCTTC. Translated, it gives CASSSDSYGYTF.